The T cell receptor beta chain under discussion was sequenced for a study of T cell responses to AZD1222 COVID-19 vaccine. Findings of the study overall: Increases in Spike-specific TCR breadth and depth were seen after two AZD1222 doses.

Clones were sequenced by immunoSEQ multiplex PCR, and TCRdb holds only the in-frame ones, with some missing. The sample has 100,000 or so clones, around nine tenths seen once. A note on this clone: Antigen: not known.

Germline CDR1 and CDR2: KGHSH and LQKENI. V was shortened by 3 bases and J by 5 bases, with 6 bases between the two germline ends. The CDR3 sequence is 12 residues long. This specimen was peripheral blood, taken 28 days after the second AZD1222 dose. V usage is TRBV18 and J usage is TRBJ2-3; D gene unclear. The clonotype originates from an adult who received the AZD1222 COVID-19 vaccine. CDR3 sequence: CASSPTRDTQYF. Here the CDR3 DNA reads TGTGCCAGCTCACCTACCAGAGATACGCAGTATTTT.